Each of the 32 T cell receptor beta chains below was sequenced from the same sample in a study of T cells after yellow fever vaccination. TCRdb processed the 5' RACE reads anew with MiXCR; each CDR3 protein has one entry. The sample consists of 200,000 to 300,000 distinct CDR3 sequences, about an eighth of them appearing once. Sequencing used CD4+ T cells sorted from PBMCs, obtained 45 days after the yellow fever booster vaccination. These receptors all come from a man aged 30-40 years who received the YFV17D yellow fever vaccine.

This clonotype was observed at least ten times. V is TRBV20-1 and J is TRBJ1-4; tentative D call: TRBD1 (6 bases). Deletions cut 6 bases from V and 3 bases from J, with 14 bases between. The V gene's germline CDR1 is DFQATT and CDR2 SNEGSKA (reference sequence). This CDR3 is built from 14 residues. CDR3 protein: CSASPQGANEKLFF. CDR3 nucleotides: TGCAGTGCATCACCACAGGGAGCTAATGAAAAACTGTTTTTT.

The rearrangement links TRBV7-3 to TRBJ2-1; 7 bases agree with TRBD1. This CDR3 region has 16 residues. V shed 2 bases, J shed 0 bases, and the junction held 4 bases outside the gene matches. CDR1 is SGHTA and CDR2 is FQGTGA in the germline V gene. CDR3 nucleotide sequence: TGTGCCAGCAGCTTATTTGGGACAGACTCCTACAATGAGCAGTTCTTC. Protein product: CASSLFGTDSYNEQFF.

J is TRBJ2-1 and V is TRBV20-1; the match to TRBD2 covers 7 bases. CDR1 is DFQATT and CDR2 is SNEGSKA in the germline V gene (reference sequence). This CDR3 comprises 13 residues. Germline trimming cut 6 bases from V and 7 bases from J; bases unmatched to any gene: 9. CDR3 DNA: TGCAGTGCAACCGGGACTACCTTTAATGAGCAGTTCTTC. This codes for CSATGTTFNEQFF.

A few counts support this clonotype. The gene calls are TRBV5-1 and TRBJ1-2; perhaps TRBD1 as D (6 bases). The CDR3 covers 14 residues. Germline values: CDR1 SGHRS, CDR2 YFSETQ. The V end was cut by 6 bases, the J end by 4 bases, with 16 bases between. The chain's CDR3 is CASTPGDNLYGYTF. In nucleotides, the CDR3 is TGCGCCAGCACACCCGGGGACAACCTCTATGGCTACACCTTC.

This clonotype was seen more than once but under ten times. The genes are TRBV10-3 and TRBJ1-1; the match to TRBD1 covers 7 bases. This CDR3 is built from 13 residues. The V segment lost 7 bases and the J segment 5 bases; nucleotides outside the gene matches: 7. Germline V gene lookup returns CDR1 ENHRY and CDR2 SYGVKD. For the CDR3, the DNA is TGTGCCATCAATCGACAGGGAGGTACTGAAGCTTTCTTT. Translation: CAINRQGGTEAFF.

Details on this clonotype: A junction end diverges from the germline sequence, so it may reflect a read error. The chain recombines TRBV28 with TRBJ2-7; no definite D call. Per germline, CDR1 MDHEN and CDR2 SYDVKM. The CDR3 covers 11 residues. Here the CDR3 reads CASSVWDEQYF. The CDR3, as DNA: TGTGCCAGCAGTGTATGGGACGAGCAGTACTTC.

This clonotype has more than one count but fewer than ten. The J gene is TRBJ2-7, the V gene TRBV11-2; 14 bases match TRBD2. V was clipped by 4 bases and J by 0 bases; unmatched bases: 8. Looked up from germline, CDR1 is SGHAT and CDR2 is FQNNGV. The CDR3 runs 18 residues. CDR3 region: CASSWGLAGALSSYEQYF. Here the CDR3 DNA reads TGTGCCAGCAGCTGGGGACTAGCGGGAGCCCTGAGCTCCTACGAGCAGTACTTC.

This clonotype turned up a few times. The CDR3, as DNA: TGTGCCAGCGAGTTGGGGGTCGAGTACGAGCAGTACTTC. Protein: CASELGVEYEQYF. The chain recombines TRBV2 with TRBJ2-7; perhaps D is TRBD1 or TRBD2 (5 bases each). CDR3 length equals 13 residues. V lost 8 bases and J lost 4, with 15 bases in between. The germline gives CDR1 SNHLY, CDR2 FYNNEI.

This chain links TRBV7-9 with TRBJ2-2; tentative D call: TRBD2 (6 bases). The germline V gene encodes CDR1 SEHNR and CDR2 FQNEAQ (reference sequence). CDR3 length equals 15 residues. Trimming pared 6 bases from V and 0 bases from J, leaving 11 bases between. The CDR3 reads CASRWRGANTGELFF. In DNA, the CDR3 is TGTGCCAGCAGGTGGCGCGGGGCGAACACCGGGGAGCTGTTTTTT.

CDR3 loop: CSVTGTETQYF. CDR3 sequence (DNA): TGCAGCGTGACAGGGACCGAGACCCAGTACTTC. The chain uses TRBV29-1 and TRBJ2-5, with 7 bases fitting TRBD1. Germline-derived CDR1 and CDR2 are SQVTM and ANQGSEA. Germline trimming cut 6 bases from V and 5 bases from J; bases unmatched to any gene: 3. The CDR3 length is 11 residues.

In its sample, this clonotype was seen a few times. This chain joins TRBV5-1 and TRBJ2-2; TRBD1 matches 9 bases. The V and J ends lost 0 bases and 9 bases, in that order; junction bases with no gene match: 12. This CDR3 region has 17 residues. Germline CDR1 and CDR2: SGHRS and YFSETQ. The CDR3 DNA reads TGCGCCAGCAGCTTGGCCGAACTGACAGGGGGAAGGCGGGAGCTGTTTTTT. Translation: CASSLAELTGGRRELFF.

This clonotype appeared many times. The V and J genes are TRBV5-1 and TRBJ2-3; D is unresolved. CDR1 SGHRS and CDR2 YFSETQ come from the germline V gene. This CDR3 is 11 amino acids long. V was clipped by 9 bases and J by 2 bases, with 7 bases between them. The CDR3 spells CATKATDTQYF. The CDR3 DNA is TGCGCCACCAAGGCCACAGATACGCAGTATTTT.

For the CDR3, the DNA is TGTGCCACCTCCAACGGCACAGATACGCAGTATTTT. Translating it yields CATSNGTDTQYF. The chain combines TRBV10-3 with TRBJ2-3; D gene unclear. Germline V gene data show CDR1 as ENHRY and CDR2 as SYGVKD. The ends were cut back, 10 bases at V and 1 base at J, with 9 bases in the middle. The CDR3 totals 12 residues.

The chain is built from TRBV12-3 or TRBV12-4 and TRBJ2-3; D might be TRBD2 (5 bases). This CDR3 region has 15 residues. With 3 bases removed from V and 0 bases from J, the gap between germline ends came to 10 bases. In DNA form, the CDR3 reads TGTGCCAGCAGTTTCGGAGGACCGAGCACAGATACGCAGTATTTT. Its translation is CASSFGGPSTDTQYF.

The rearrangement uses TRBV20-1 and TRBJ2-7; 8 bases line up with TRBD2. The CDR3 has 13 amino acids. Trimming at V came to 7 bases and at J to 2 bases, leaving 7 bases not matched to a gene. CDR1 and CDR2 from the germline V gene are DFQATT and SNEGSKA (reference sequence). DNA of the CDR3: TGCAGTGTCCGAGCGGGAGAGACCTACGAGCAGTACTTC. Translated, it gives CSVRAGETYEQYF.

This chain uses TRBV7-9 with TRBJ2-7; D is perhaps TRBD2 (6 bases). Germline CDR1 SEHNR, CDR2 FQNEAQ (reference sequence). There are 12 residues in the CDR3. Deletions cut 5 bases from V and 10 bases from J, with 15 bases between. The CDR3 sequence: CASSAGRDPQYF. For the CDR3, the DNA is TGTGCCAGCAGCGCCGGGAGAGATCCCCAGTACTTC. Variable domain in full (rest from reference TRBV7-9 and TRBJ2-7): DTGVSQNPRHKITKRGQNVTFRCDPISEHNRLYWYRQTLGQGPEFLTYFQNEAQLEKSRLLSDRFSAERPKGSFSTLEIQRTEQGDSAMYLCASSAGRDPQYFGPGTRLTVT.

This clonotype was detected many times. CDR3 nucleotide sequence: TGTGCCAGCAGCTTAGGACTAGCGGGAATTGAGCAGTTCTTC. It codes for CASSLGLAGIEQFF. The chain is built from TRBV11-2 and TRBJ2-1; 11 nucleotides align to TRBD2. Germline V gene lookup returns CDR1 SGHAT and CDR2 FQNNGV. Trimming took 1 base from V and 9 from J; bases not matched to a gene: 2. The CDR3 loop spans 14 amino acids. Full variable domain (outside the CDR3, taken from reference TRBV11-2 and TRBJ2-1): EAGVAQSPRYKIIEKRQSVAFWCNPISGHATLYWYQQILGQGPKLLIQFQNNGVVDDSQLPKDRFSAERLKGVDSTLKIQPAKLEDSAVYLCASSLGLAGIEQFFGPGTRLTVL.

This clonotype was seen a few times. The chain links TRBV20-1 to TRBJ2-1, with 9 bases aligning to TRBD1. The germline V gene has CDR1 DFQATT and CDR2 SNEGSKA (reference sequence). J gave up 4 bases and V 1 base, and 8 bases lay outside the gene matches. This CDR3 has 16 amino acids. The CDR3 DNA reads as TGCAGTGCTAGAGCTCTACGCGGGACAGGGTACAATGAGCAGTTCTTC. Its translation is CSARALRGTGYNEQFF.

The chain joins TRBV29-1 to TRBJ2-3; D might be TRBD1 or TRBD2, each matching 7 bases. The CDR3 has 14 amino acids. V lost 4 bases to trimming and J lost 3 bases, with 14 bases between them. Looked up from germline, CDR1 is SQVTM and CDR2 is ANQGSEA. CDR3 DNA: TGCAGCGTTGGACAGGGAGGGAGGACAGATACGCAGTATTTT. Its protein is CSVGQGGRTDTQYF.

The table lists this clonotype with a few counts. J is TRBJ2-5 and V is TRBV7-2; D unclear. CDR3 length: 14 residues. The V gene lost 6 bases and the J gene lost 5 bases, with 16 bases spanning the gap. Germline lookup yields CDR1 SGHTA and CDR2 FQGNSA. CDR3 residues: CASSIDLTLETQYF. In nucleotides, the CDR3 is TGTGCCAGCAGTATAGATCTGACACTGGAGACCCAGTACTTC. The variable domain in full, with the rest retrieved from reference TRBV7-2 and TRBJ2-5, is GAGVSQSPSNKVTEKGKDVELRCDPISGHTALYWYRQSLGQGLEFLIYFQGNSAPDKSGLPSDRFSAERTGGSVSTLTIQRTQQEDSAVYLCASSIDLTLETQYFGPGTRLLVL.

The sample holds a few counts of this clonotype. This chain links TRBV29-1 with TRBJ2-3; possibly TRBD1 or TRBD2 for D (6 bases each). The CDR3 is 14 amino acids. With 4 bases removed from V and 2 bases from J, the gap between germline ends came to 13 bases. In germline, CDR1 is SQVTM, CDR2 ANQGSEA. The CDR3 coding sequence is TGCAGCGTTGTGAGGGGGGACCACACAGATACGCAGTATTTT. Amino acids: CSVVRGDHTDTQYF.

This clonotype appeared a few times. The CDR3 sequence is CASSISDEQYF. The CDR3 nucleotides read TGTGCCAGCAGCATCAGTGACGAGCAGTACTTC. The chain uses TRBV7-8 and TRBJ2-7; D remains ambiguous. V was pared by 5 bases and J by 5 bases, with 7 bases between. Germline CDR1 is SGHVS and CDR2 is FQNEAQ. This CDR3 comprises 11 residues.

This clonotype appeared a few times. The V gene is TRBV12-5, the J gene TRBJ1-1, with no clear D. Per germline, CDR1 LGHNT and CDR2 FRNRAP. This CDR3 has 15 amino acids. The ends were cut back, 3 bases at V and 10 bases at J, with 21 bases in the middle. As DNA, the CDR3 is TGTGCTAGTGGTTTCTCGACCGGGCACTTTGGTGGAGCTTTCTTT. This codes for CASGFSTGHFGGAFF.

V is TRBV7-9 and J is TRBJ2-1; D gene unclear. The CDR3 extends over 14 amino acids. V was clipped by 1 base and J by 0 bases, with 4 bases between them. Germline V gives CDR1 SEHNR, CDR2 FQNEAQ (reference sequence). For the CDR3, the DNA is TGTGCCAGCAGCTTAGACTACTCCTACAATGAGCAGTTCTTC. Its protein product is CASSLDYSYNEQFF.

This clonotype was picked up many times. This chain uses TRBV7-9 with TRBJ2-5; D uncertain. Germline CDR1 and CDR2: SEHNR and FQNEAQ (reference sequence). V was trimmed by 5 bases and J by 2 bases, leaving 9 bases between them. The CDR3 sequence is 13 residues long. Here the CDR3 reads CASSPMGQETQYF. The CDR3 DNA is TGTGCCAGCAGCCCTATGGGGCAAGAGACCCAGTACTTC.

In regard to this clonotype: With a much larger clone just one base away, this may be a read error. The rearrangement uses TRBV20-1 and TRBJ2-7, with 7 bases fitting TRBD2. CDR1 and CDR2 from the germline V gene are DFQATT and SNEGSKA (reference sequence). The CDR3 consists of 13 residues. Trimming took 5 bases from V and 3 from J; bases not matched to a gene: 7. The CDR3 is CSAGGIAGYEQYF. The CDR3 DNA sequence: TGCAGTGCTGGTGGTATAGCGGGCTACGAGCAGTACTTC.

This sequence joins TRBV7-2 and TRBJ2-7; 8 nucleotides line up with TRBD1. CDR1 is SGHTA, CDR2 FQGNSA, per germline. Losses at the gene ends were 5 bases for V and 4 bases for J; bases not matched to a gene: 7. The CDR3 covers 14 residues. In nucleotides, the CDR3 is TGTGCCAGCAGCCCTCGGGACAGGCGTTACGAGCAGTACTTC. Translating gives CASSPRDRRYEQYF.

In its sample, this clonotype was seen a few times. The chain employs TRBV20-1 and TRBJ2-5; tentative D call: TRBD2 (5 bases). The CDR3 has 16 amino acids. The germline V gene encodes CDR1 DFQATT and CDR2 SNEGSKA (reference sequence). V lost 4 bases and J 5 bases, leaving 23 bases between the germline ends. CDR3 DNA: TGCAGTGCTATCCACCTCGGGATTCCTATTGGCGAGACCCAGTACTTC. As protein: CSAIHLGIPIGETQYF.

The chain uses TRBV7-2 and TRBJ2-5; D ambiguous. CDR1 and CDR2 from the germline V gene are SGHTA and FQGNSA. Between the trimmed V and J ends, which lost 5 bases and 5 bases, there was a span of 12 bases. CDR3 length: 13 residues. The CDR3 is CASSATFYETQYF. The CDR3 nucleotides read TGTGCCAGCAGCGCGACCTTTTACGAGACCCAGTACTTC.

The chain links TRBV5-1 to TRBJ2-3; TRBD1 matches at 7 bases. The CDR3 is made up of 14 amino acids. CDR1 is SGHRS, CDR2 YFSETQ, per germline. Trimming removed 4 bases from V and 6 bases from J; junction bases left unmatched: 8. CDR3 region: CASSTGGTADTQYF. In nucleotides, the CDR3 is TGCGCCAGCAGCACCGGTGGGACAGCTGATACGCAGTATTTT.

This chain links TRBV20-1 with TRBJ2-7; 8 bases align to TRBD1. CDR3 length equals 14 residues. The germline V gene encodes CDR1 DFQATT and CDR2 SNEGSKA (reference sequence). The ends lost 6 bases at V and 0 bases at J; junction bases unmatched: 7. The CDR3 protein is CSAPRTGSSYEQYF. As DNA, the CDR3 is TGCAGTGCCCCCCGGACAGGGAGCTCCTACGAGCAGTACTTC.

The rearrangement links TRBV3-1 to TRBJ2-1, with 7 bases matching TRBD2. This CDR3 spans 16 amino acids. Germline CDR1 and CDR2: LGHDT and YNNKEL (reference sequence). V lost 0 bases and J lost 2; bases outside the gene matches: 4. CDR3 protein: CASSQDASGTYNEQFF. The DNA of the CDR3 is TGTGCCAGCAGCCAAGATGCCAGCGGGACCTACAATGAGCAGTTCTTC.